The 17 T cell receptor beta chains below come from one sample, sequenced in a study of somatic mutations in cytotoxic T cells in rheumatoid arthritis. Sequenced by immunoSEQ multiplex PCR; TCRdb stores in-frame clones only, minus some. In the table there are about 29,000 clones, around 87% of which are singletons. The sample taken for sequencing was CD8+ T cells sorted from blood. Every receptor here comes from an adult with rheumatoid arthritis.

The genes are TRBV30 and TRBJ2-3; 12 bases match TRBD2. This CDR3 region has 14 residues. CDR1 is GTSNPN and CDR2 is SVGIG in the germline V gene (reference sequence). Trimming cost V 5 bases and J 3 bases; bases outside gene matches: 3. The chain's CDR3 is CAWSLAGGTDTQYF. The CDR3 DNA follows: TGTGCCTGGTCACTAGCGGGAGGAACAGATACGCAGTATTTT.

The CDR3: CASSLVGGNYGYTF. The CDR3 nucleotides read TGTGCCAGCAGTTTAGTGGGTGGAAACTATGGCTACACCTTC. The rearrangement uses TRBV28 and TRBJ1-2; D not resolved. The V end was cut by 2 bases, the J end by 2 bases, with 9 bases between. The CDR3 is 14 residues long. Germline V gene lookup returns CDR1 MDHEN and CDR2 SYDVKM.

This CDR3 reads CASSLGWGTEAFF. Here the CDR3 DNA reads TGTGCCAGCAGTTTGGGGTGGGGCACTGAAGCTTTCTTT. This chain joins TRBV27 and TRBJ1-1; D call uncertain. The CDR3 runs 13 residues. Trimming cost V 3 bases and J 4 bases, with 9 bases left between them. Germline lookup yields CDR1 MNHEY and CDR2 SMNVEV (reference sequence).

The J gene is TRBJ2-7, the V gene TRBV6-5, with 12 nucleotides matching TRBD2. The CDR3 runs to 14 residues. V shed 4 bases, J shed 3 bases, and the junction held 1 base outside the gene matches. The germline V gene encodes CDR1 MNHEY and CDR2 SVGAGI. The DNA for the CDR3 is TGTGCCAGCAGTTGGACTAGCGGGAACTACGAGCAGTACTTC. It encodes CASSWTSGNYEQYF.

The V call is TRBV12-5, the J call TRBJ1-2; D might be TRBD1 (6 bases). This CDR3 is 14 amino acids long. The V gene's germline CDR1 is LGHNT and CDR2 FRNRAP. The V gene lost 6 bases and the J gene lost 1 base, with 12 bases spanning the gap. In DNA form, the CDR3 reads TGTGCTAGTGGCCCGCGACAGGATAACTATGGCTACACCTTC. This codes for CASGPRQDNYGYTF.

V usage is TRBV28 and J usage is TRBJ1-1; no firm D call. Germline V gene data show CDR1 as MDHEN and CDR2 as SYDVKM. The CDR3 has 15 amino acids. V was shortened by 6 bases and J by 0 bases, with 14 bases between the two germline ends. The CDR3 DNA sequence: TGTGCCAGCAGGATTACTCCGGGGATGAACACTGAAGCTTTCTTT. Its translation: CASRITPGMNTEAFF.

The rearrangement links TRBV2 to TRBJ1-5, with a weak D call TRBD1 (5 bases). V lost 6 bases, J lost 8 bases, and 11 bases lay in between. The CDR3 is made up of 12 amino acids. Germline V gene data show CDR1 as SNHLY and CDR2 as FYNNEI. The CDR3 protein is CASSSRAEPQHF. CDR3 bases: TGTGCCAGCAGCTCCAGGGCGGAGCCCCAGCATTTT.

The V call is TRBV30, the J call TRBJ2-5, with a possible D match to TRBD2 (6 bases). The J call is uncertain, as TRBJ2-7 better fits the DNA end. The length of the CDR3 is 13 residues. CDR1 is GTSNPN and CDR2 is SVGIG in the germline V gene (reference sequence). CDR3 loop: CAWSVLGGDEQYF. Written as DNA, the CDR3 is TGTGCCTGGAGTGTTCTAGGAGGGGACGAGCAGTACTTC.

The chain recombines TRBV5-1 with TRBJ2-1, with D possibly being TRBD2 (5 bases). The germline gives CDR1 SGHRS, CDR2 YFSETQ. Trimming left V 4 bases short and J 0 bases short, with 11 bases between. The CDR3 consists of 15 residues. CDR3 bases: TGCGCCAGCAGCCCGGGAACGAGCTCCTACAATGAGCAGTTCTTC. Translation gives CASSPGTSSYNEQFF.

V usage is TRBV4-3 and J usage is TRBJ1-5, with D uncertain. CDR1 LGHNA and CDR2 YSLEER come from the germline V gene. Trimming removed 0 bases from V and 7 bases from J, with 10 bases in between. The CDR3 has 14 amino acids. CDR3: CASSQDVGLQPQHF. In DNA, the CDR3 is TGCGCCAGCAGCCAAGATGTGGGCCTCCAGCCCCAGCATTTT.

The gene calls are TRBV9 and TRBJ2-2; D not resolved. The length of the CDR3 is 18 residues. Germline V gives CDR1 SGDLS, CDR2 YYNGEE. With 3 bases removed from V and 6 bases from J, the gap between germline ends came to 24 bases. CDR3 region: CASSETPADSYGSGELFF. CDR3 in DNA: TGTGCCAGCAGCGAGACCCCCGCGGATAGCTACGGTTCCGGGGAGCTGTTTTTT.

This sequence joins TRBV2 and TRBJ1-5; possibly TRBD1 for D (5 bases). V was shortened by 7 bases and J by 4 bases, with 8 bases between the two germline ends. The CDR3 covers 12 residues. Looked up from germline, CDR1 is SNHLY and CDR2 is FYNNEI. CDR3 in amino acids: CASNRQNQPQHF. The CDR3 region has the DNA TGTGCCAGCAACAGGCAAAATCAGCCCCAGCATTTT.

V gene TRBV2 combines with J gene TRBJ1-3, with a possible D match to TRBD1 (6 bases). The CDR3 loop spans 17 amino acids. Germline V gives CDR1 SNHLY, CDR2 FYNNEI. Trimming took 1 base from V and 0 from J, leaving 13 bases between them. This CDR3 reads CASSEGVGGSSGNTIYF. The CDR3 region has the DNA TGTGCCAGCAGTGAAGGAGTAGGGGGATCCTCTGGAAACACCATATATTTT.

V usage is TRBV5-1 and J usage is TRBJ2-7; no clear D. CDR3 size: 12 residues. Germline V gene sequence: CDR1 SGHRS, CDR2 YFSETQ. V dropped 0 bases and J dropped 5 bases, with 6 bases sitting between them. In nucleotides, the CDR3 is TGCGCCAGCAGCTTGGTTCCCCACGAGCAGTACTTC. This encodes CASSLVPHEQYF.

V and J are TRBV28 and TRBJ2-7; 9 bases align to TRBD1. J lost 6 bases, V lost 5 bases, and 8 bases had no gene match. CDR1 and CDR2 from the germline V gene are MDHEN and SYDVKM. The CDR3 spans 14 residues. This CDR3 reads CASSPLGQGLEQYF. CDR3 bases: TGTGCCAGCAGTCCCCTGGGACAGGGCCTCGAGCAGTACTTC.

The chain uses TRBV2 and TRBJ1-3; TRBD1 aligns across 12 bases. Germline CDR1 SNHLY, CDR2 FYNNEI. The length of the CDR3 is 15 residues. Losses at the gene ends were 4 bases for V and 6 bases for J; bases not matched to a gene: 4. CDR3 protein: CASSGGTGGLNTIYF. CDR3 DNA sequence: TGTGCCAGCAGTGGGGGGACAGGGGGCCTAAACACCATATATTTT.

The CDR3, as DNA: TGTGCCAGCAGCTTAGTACAGGACTTAGACTACGAGCAGTACTTC. Its protein is CASSLVQDLDYEQYF. The genes are TRBV7-9 and TRBJ2-7; D tentatively reads TRBD1 or TRBD2 (5 bases each). CDR3 size: 15 residues. V lost 1 base and J 3 bases, leaving 13 bases between the germline ends. CDR1 and CDR2 from the germline V gene are SEHNR and FQNEAQ (reference sequence).